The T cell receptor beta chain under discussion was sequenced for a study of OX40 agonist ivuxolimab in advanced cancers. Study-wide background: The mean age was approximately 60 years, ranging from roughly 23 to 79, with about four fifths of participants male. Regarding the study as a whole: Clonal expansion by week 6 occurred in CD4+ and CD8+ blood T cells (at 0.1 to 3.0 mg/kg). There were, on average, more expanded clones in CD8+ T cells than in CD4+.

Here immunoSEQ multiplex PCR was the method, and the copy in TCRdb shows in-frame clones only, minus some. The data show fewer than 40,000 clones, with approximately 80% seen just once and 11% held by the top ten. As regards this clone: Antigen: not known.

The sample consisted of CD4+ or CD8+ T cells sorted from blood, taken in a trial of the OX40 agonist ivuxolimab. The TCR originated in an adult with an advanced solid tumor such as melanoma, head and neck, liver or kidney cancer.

The CDR3 sequence: CATQQGTMNTEAFF. The CDR3 DNA sequence: TGTGCCACCCAACAGGGCACCATGAACACTGAAGCTTTCTTT. The rearrangement uses TRBV28 and TRBJ1-1; possible D gene TRBD1, 6 bases. Germline V gene sequence: CDR1 MDHEN, CDR2 SYDVKM. With 10 bases removed from V and 0 bases from J, the gap between germline ends came to 15 bases. CDR3 size: 14 residues.